These 10 T cell receptor beta chains originate from one sample sequenced in a study of T cells after yellow fever vaccination. TCRdb analysed the 5' RACE reads with MiXCR anew, one entry per CDR3 protein. The table shows some 120,000 distinct CDR3 sequences, with 7.4% occurring only once. The specimen comprised CD4+ T cells sorted from PBMCs, sampled 9 to 11 days after the first yellow fever vaccination. The receptors stem from a man in his late teens or twenties who received the YFV17D yellow fever vaccine.

This clonotype was observed many times. The chain uses TRBV4-3 and TRBJ2-3; 8 bases map to TRBD2. Germline trimming cut 4 bases from V and 4 bases from J; bases unmatched to any gene: 10. The CDR3 totals 16 residues. Germline V CDR1 and CDR2: LGHNA, YSLEER. In DNA, the CDR3 is TGCGCCAGCAGCCCAGGTCGGGGGGGTTCCGCAGATACGCAGTATTTT. It translates to CASSPGRGGSADTQYF.

Regarding this clonotype: This sequence may be a read error, since a much larger clone differs from it by one base. CDR3 protein: CSAMPHGETQYF. The DNA of the CDR3 is TGCAGTGCTATGCCCCACGGAGAGACCCAGTACTTC. The rearrangement uses TRBV20-1 and TRBJ2-5; D is ambiguous. The CDR3 runs 12 residues. V was pared by 4 bases and J by 4 bases, with 10 bases between. In germline, CDR1 is DFQATT, CDR2 SNEGSKA (reference sequence).

This clonotype showed up many times. The CDR3 sequence: CASSKGLAGHSYNEQFF. DNA of the CDR3: TGTGCCAGCAGTAAAGGACTAGCGGGGCACTCCTACAATGAGCAGTTCTTC. The rearrangement uses TRBV6-1 and TRBJ2-1; 12 nucleotides line up with TRBD2. The ends lost 5 bases at V and 0 bases at J; junction bases unmatched: 5. The CDR3 has 17 amino acids. Germline V gene sequence: CDR1 MNHNS, CDR2 SASEGT.

This rearrangement joins TRBV9 to TRBJ2-6; TRBD2 agrees at 11 bases. Trimming removed 0 bases from V and 0 bases from J; junction bases left unmatched: 5. Germline CDR1 is SGDLS and CDR2 is YYNGEE. The CDR3 totals 19 residues. In DNA, the CDR3 is TGTGCCAGCAGCGTAGAACTAGCGGGGGCATCCTCTGGGGCCAACGTCCTGACTTTC. It codes for CASSVELAGASSGANVLTF.

The chain carries TRBV18 and TRBJ2-1; tentatively, D is TRBD1 (5 bases). The CDR3 spans 12 residues. Per germline, CDR1 KGHSH and CDR2 LQKENI. Trimming took 6 bases from V and 8 from J, leaving 11 bases between them. CDR3 sequence: CASSYRRDEQFF. The CDR3 bases are TGTGCCAGCTCGTACAGGCGCGATGAGCAGTTCTTC.

This clonotype was observed many times. This rearrangement joins TRBV7-2 to TRBJ2-3; 8 bases fit TRBD2. This CDR3 has 16 residues. The J segment lost 2 bases and the V segment lost 2 bases, leaving 6 bases of the junction unmatched. Germline V gene sequence: CDR1 SGHTA, CDR2 FQGNSA. CDR3 in amino acids: CASSLIGGGLTDTQYF. In DNA form, the CDR3 reads TGTGCCAGCAGCTTAATCGGGGGGGGCCTCACAGATACGCAGTATTTT.

Ten or more counts support this clonotype. CDR3 DNA sequence: TGTGCCAGCAGCTTAGCGACAGGGGGGACTGAAGCTTTCTTT. Its protein is CASSLATGGTEAFF. V and J are TRBV7-2 and TRBJ1-1; 9 bases map to TRBD1. J was trimmed by 5 bases and V by 0 bases; bases with no gene match: 1. The CDR3 is 14 residues long. Germline V gives CDR1 SGHTA, CDR2 FQGNSA.

Many counts were recorded for this clonotype. The chain joins TRBV12-3 or TRBV12-4 to TRBJ2-2, with TRBD1 as a possible D gene (5 bases). Trimming removed 6 bases from V and 4 bases from J, with 15 bases in between. This CDR3 is 15 amino acids long. The CDR3 sequence: CASRLFRTTTGELFF. CDR3 DNA: TGTGCCAGCAGGCTTTTCAGGACAACCACCGGGGAGCTGTTTTTT.

This clonotype has a count of ten or more. V gene TRBV6-5 combines with J gene TRBJ1-1; D remains ambiguous. V lost 7 bases to trimming and J lost 4 bases, with 22 bases between them. This CDR3 comprises 16 residues. From germline, CDR1 is MNHEY and CDR2 SVGAGI. The CDR3 protein is CASTLTGGQLVTEAFF. CDR3 in DNA: TGTGCCAGCACCCTTACGGGCGGCCAGTTGGTCACTGAAGCTTTCTTT.

In its sample, this clonotype was seen many times. The chain uses TRBV5-1 and TRBJ2-5; the D gene could be TRBD1 or TRBD2 (5 bases each). The CDR3 length is 14 residues. The germline V and J ends were trimmed by 5 bases and 2 bases, with 13 bases remaining between them. Looked up from germline, CDR1 is SGHRS and CDR2 is YFSETQ. The CDR3 bases are TGCGCCAGCAGTGGGGGTGCTACACAAGAGACCCAGTACTTC. It is translated as CASSGGATQETQYF. The full variable domain, its missing parts supplied by reference TRBV5-1 and TRBJ2-5, is KAGVTQTPRYLIKTRGQQVTLSCSPISGHRSVSWYQQTPGQGLQFLFEYFSETQRNKGNFPGRFSGRQFSNSRSEMNVSTLELGDSALYLCASSGGATQETQYFGPGTRLLVL.